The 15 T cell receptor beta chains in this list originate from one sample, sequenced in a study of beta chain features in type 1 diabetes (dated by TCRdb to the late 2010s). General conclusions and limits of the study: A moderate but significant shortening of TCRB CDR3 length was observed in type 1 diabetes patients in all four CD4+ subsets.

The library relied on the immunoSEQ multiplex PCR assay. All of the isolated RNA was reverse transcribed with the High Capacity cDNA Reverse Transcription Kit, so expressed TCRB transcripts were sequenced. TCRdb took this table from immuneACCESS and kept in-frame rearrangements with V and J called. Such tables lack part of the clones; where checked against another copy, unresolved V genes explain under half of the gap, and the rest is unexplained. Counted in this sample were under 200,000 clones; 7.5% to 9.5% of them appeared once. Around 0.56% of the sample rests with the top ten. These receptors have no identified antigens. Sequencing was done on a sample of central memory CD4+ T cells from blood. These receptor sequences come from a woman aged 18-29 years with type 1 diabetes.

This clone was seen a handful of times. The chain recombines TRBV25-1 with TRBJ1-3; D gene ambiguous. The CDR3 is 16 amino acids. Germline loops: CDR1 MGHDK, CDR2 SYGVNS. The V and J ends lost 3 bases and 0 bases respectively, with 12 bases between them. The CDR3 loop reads CASSDVGKASGNTIYF. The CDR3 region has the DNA TGTGCCAGCAGTGATGTCGGGAAAGCCTCTGGAAACACCATATATTTT. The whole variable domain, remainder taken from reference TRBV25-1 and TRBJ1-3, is EADIYQTPRYLVIGTGKKITLECSQTMGHDKMYWYQQDPGMELHLIHYSYGVNSTEKGDLSSESTVSRIRTEHFPLTLESARPSHTSQYLCASSDVGKASGNTIYFGEGSWLTVV.

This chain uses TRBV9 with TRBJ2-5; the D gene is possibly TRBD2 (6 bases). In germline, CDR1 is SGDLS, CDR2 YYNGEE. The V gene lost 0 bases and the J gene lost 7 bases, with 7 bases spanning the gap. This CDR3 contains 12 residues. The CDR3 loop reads CASSVVEGTQYF. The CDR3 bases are TGTGCCAGCAGCGTAGTGGAGGGGACCCAGTACTTC.

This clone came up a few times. The CDR3 is CASSYSGGRVQETQYF. The CDR3 coding sequence is TGTGCCAGCAGTTACTCGGGCGGGAGGGTCCAAGAGACCCAGTACTTC. The chain employs TRBV6-5 and TRBJ2-5; 9 bases are a match to TRBD2. Germline CDR1 reads MNHEY; CDR2 reads SVGAGI. CDR3 length equals 16 residues. The V gene end was trimmed by 0 bases and the J gene end by 1 base; junction bases not matched to a gene: 3.

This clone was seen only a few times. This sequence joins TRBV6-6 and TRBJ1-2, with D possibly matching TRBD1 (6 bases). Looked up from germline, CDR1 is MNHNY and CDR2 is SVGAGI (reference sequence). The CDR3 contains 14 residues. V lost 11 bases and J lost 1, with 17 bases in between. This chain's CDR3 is CAGRGEGGNYGYTF. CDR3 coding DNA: TGTGCCGGTCGGGGGGAGGGGGGTAACTATGGCTACACCTTC.

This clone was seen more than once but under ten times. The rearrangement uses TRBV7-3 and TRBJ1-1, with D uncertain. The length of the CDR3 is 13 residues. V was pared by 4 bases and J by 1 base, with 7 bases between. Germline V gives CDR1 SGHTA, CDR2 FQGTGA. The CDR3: CASSWQANTEAFF. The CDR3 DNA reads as TGTGCCAGCAGCTGGCAGGCGAACACTGAAGCTTTCTTT.

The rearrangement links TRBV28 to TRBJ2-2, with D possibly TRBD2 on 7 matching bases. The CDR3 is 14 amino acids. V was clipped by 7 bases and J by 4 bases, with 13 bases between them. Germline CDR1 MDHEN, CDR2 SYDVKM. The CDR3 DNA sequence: TGTGCCAGCACGGGGGGCTATGCCACCGGGGAGCTGTTTTTT. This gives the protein CASTGGYATGELFF.

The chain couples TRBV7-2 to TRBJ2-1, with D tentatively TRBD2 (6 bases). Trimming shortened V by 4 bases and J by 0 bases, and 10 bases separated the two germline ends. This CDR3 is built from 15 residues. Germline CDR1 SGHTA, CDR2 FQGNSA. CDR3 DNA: TGTGCCAGCAGCTCAGCGGGCAGCTCCTACAATGAGCAGTTCTTC. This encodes CASSSAGSSYNEQFF.

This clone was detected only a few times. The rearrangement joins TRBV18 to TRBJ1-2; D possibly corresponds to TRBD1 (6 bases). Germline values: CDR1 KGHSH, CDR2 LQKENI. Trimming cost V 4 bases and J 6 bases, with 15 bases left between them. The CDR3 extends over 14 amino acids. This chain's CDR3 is CASSLNDRRDGYTF. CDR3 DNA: TGTGCCAGCTCACTAAACGACAGGCGGGATGGCTACACCTTC.

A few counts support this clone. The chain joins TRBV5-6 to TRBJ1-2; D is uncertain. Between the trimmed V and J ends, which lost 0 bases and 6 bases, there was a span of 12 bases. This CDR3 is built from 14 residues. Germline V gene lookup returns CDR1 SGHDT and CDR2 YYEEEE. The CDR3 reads CASSLDSGSHGYTF. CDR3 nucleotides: TGTGCCAGCAGCTTGGACAGCGGCAGCCATGGCTACACCTTC.

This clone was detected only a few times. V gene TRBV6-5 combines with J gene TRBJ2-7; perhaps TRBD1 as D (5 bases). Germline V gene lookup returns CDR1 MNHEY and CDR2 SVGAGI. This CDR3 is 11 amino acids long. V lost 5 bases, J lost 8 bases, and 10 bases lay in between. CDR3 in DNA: TGTGCCAGCAGTACCAGGGCGAAGCAGTACTTC. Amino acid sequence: CASSTRAKQYF.

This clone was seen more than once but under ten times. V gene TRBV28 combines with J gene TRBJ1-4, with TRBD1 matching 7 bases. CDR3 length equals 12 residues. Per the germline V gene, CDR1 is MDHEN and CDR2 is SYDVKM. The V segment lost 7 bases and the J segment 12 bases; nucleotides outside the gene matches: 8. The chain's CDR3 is CASTTGDVELFF. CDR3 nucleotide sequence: TGTGCCAGCACTACAGGGGATGTAGAACTGTTTTTT.

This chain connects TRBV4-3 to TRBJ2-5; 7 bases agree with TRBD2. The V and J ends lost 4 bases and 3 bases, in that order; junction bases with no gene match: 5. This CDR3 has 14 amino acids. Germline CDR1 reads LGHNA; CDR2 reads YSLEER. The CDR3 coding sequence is TGCGCCAGCAGCCCAGCCGGGGGGAAAGAGACCCAGTACTTC. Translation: CASSPAGGKETQYF.

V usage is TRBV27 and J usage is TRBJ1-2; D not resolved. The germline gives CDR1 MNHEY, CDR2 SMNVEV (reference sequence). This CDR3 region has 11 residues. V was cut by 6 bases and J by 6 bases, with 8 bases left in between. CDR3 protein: CASSHTHGYTF. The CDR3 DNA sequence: TGTGCCAGCAGCCACACCCATGGCTACACCTTC.

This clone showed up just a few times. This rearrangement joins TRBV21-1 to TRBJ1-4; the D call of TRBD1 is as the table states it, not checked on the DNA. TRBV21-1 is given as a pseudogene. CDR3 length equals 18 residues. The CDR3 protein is CASSRPGQRPMGNEKLFF. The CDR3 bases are TGTGCCAGCAGCAGACCGGGACAGCGACCAATGGGGAATGAAAAACTGTTTTTT.

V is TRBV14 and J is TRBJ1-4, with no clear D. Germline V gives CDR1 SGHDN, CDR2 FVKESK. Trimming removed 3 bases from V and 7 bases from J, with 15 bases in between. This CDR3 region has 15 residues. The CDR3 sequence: CASSQELFSGEKLFF. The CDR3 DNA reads TGTGCCAGCAGCCAGGAACTCTTCTCGGGTGAAAAACTGTTTTTT.